The TCR beta chain under discussion was sequenced for a study of pediatric ulcerative colitis. Study-wide results and caveats: No controls had the two rectal clonotypes shared by ulcerative colitis patients. Clonal expansions reduced rectal repertoire diversity in acute severe colitis. Repertoires came from total lymphocyte DNA, so rare subsets like regulatory T cells may be missed.

The J segment lost 7 bases and the V segment lost 7 bases, leaving 4 bases of the junction unmatched. The CDR3 extends over 11 amino acids. CDR1 and CDR2 from the germline V gene are SQVTM and ANQGSEA. By frequency in the sample, this clone is medium-sized (0.01 to 0.1%). Its target is unknown. Blood was drawn at the time of colonoscopy. TCRdb keeps only in-frame clones here, not all; method: immunoSEQ multiplex PCR. This table holds around 61,000 clones, roughly 90% found once. This chain uses TRBV29-1 with TRBJ2-1, with TRBD2 identical over 7 bases. Sequencing input: blood. The receptor was derived from a boy younger than 18 with severe ulcerative colitis. The CDR3 nucleotides are TGCAGCGGGGGAGGGTGGAATGAGCAGTTCTTC. Protein sequence: CSGGGWNEQFF.